This T cell receptor beta chain was observed in a study of somatic mutations in cytotoxic T cells in rheumatoid arthritis (dated by TCRdb to the late 2010s). With regard to the full study: Before any treatment started and right after they were diagnosed, patients gave peripheral blood samples (around 29 ml EDTA). Some T-cell populations stained with V beta antibodies were sorted by flow on a FACSAria II or Sony SH800 to nearly 100% purity, with sorted V beta1+ cells additionally subjected to TCRB sequencing. To characterize clonality, the study used TCRB deep sequencing while asking whether somatic mutations are carried by expanded CD8+ T-cell clones in newly diagnosed, untreated rheumatoid arthritis. A total of 65 or so rheumatoid arthritis patients and approximately 21 healthy controls underwent TCRB deep sequencing. Median age was essentially the same in the patient group and the control group. Broader findings and caveats from the paper: CD8+ clonality increased with age in patients (Spearman r of about 0.5) but not in healthy controls. It was unknown which antigens the expanded CD8+ clones targeted, and their absence from virus-specific databases did not exclude viral specificity. CD8+ T-cell clonality did not differ significantly between rheumatoid arthritis patients and age-matched healthy controls. In about an eighth of the 65 patients, more than 20% of CD8+ cells belonged to the largest CD8+ clone, while several identical CD8+ TCRB sequences were shared between blood and synovial fluid.

Sequencing of TCRB CDR3 was done on genomic DNA with the immunoSEQ assay. Concerning the study's data processing: When patient CD8+ clones exceeding 1% were checked against published virus-specific TCRB sequences, only a few matched. Only productive TCRB rearrangements were included in the analyses. Clonality was expressed as a Shannon entropy-based productive clonality index, with each clone defined by a unique TCRB CDR3 sequence. Repertoire overlap for a pair of samples was computed from each clone's template counts relative to total templates per sample. V-gene usage measured by flow cytometry correlated with TCRB sequencing V-gene usage, with a Spearman r of 0.5 to 0.65. Held by TCRdb, this immuneACCESS table contains in-frame sequences only and omits some clones. Under half of the omission traces to an unresolved V gene where checked; the cause of the rest is unknown. That table furnishes V, J and clone size, whereas the DNA furnished D and trimming. For this sample there are fewer than 40,000 clones; around 83% appear just once. Around 8.3% of the sample lies in the top ten.

With respect to this clone: No cognate antigen has been identified for it. It has no much larger one-base neighbor in the sample; base qualities were not kept.

Flow cytometry confirmed the purity of CD4+ and CD8+ cells that had been isolated by positive magnetic bead selection on an AutoMACS. Initial screening for clonal expansions relied on flow cytometry with a TCR V beta antibody panel, after which sorted CD8+ fractions underwent TCRB deep sequencing for characterization. Peripheral blood mononuclear cells were obtained using density gradient separation with Ficoll-Paque PLUS. Using Nucleospin Tissue or Tissue XS kits, DNA was extracted from CD4-enriched, CD8-enriched or PBMC samples, with quantification by a Qubit 2.0 fluorometer. Sequencing was carried out using CD8+ T cells sorted from blood. The receptor's source is an adult with rheumatoid arthritis.

The CDR3 protein sequence reads: CASSVGGGLTEKLFF. The nucleotide sequence reads as follows: TGTGCCAGCAGCGTAGGAGGGGGCTTAACGGAAAAACTGTTTTTT. Here the chain combines TRBV9 and TRBJ1-4; 7 of the junction bases match TRBD1. Per the germline V gene, SGDLS is the CDR1 and YYNGEE is the CDR2. The CDR3 holds 15 amino acids from the cysteine to the phenylalanine. The DNA shown is the 45-base CDR3, in frame from base 1. Compared with germline, V lacks 0 bases and J lacks 8 bases; bases without a gene match: 7.